A single T cell receptor (beta chain) is shown here with its context. The data were taken from a study of blood T cell repertoires in COVID-19. In the original processing: The authors estimated nucleated cell counts from reference gene primer amplification. Some clones are missing from TCRdb's copy, which holds only in-frame ones; the method was immunoSEQ multiplex PCR. The V and J calls and clone size are taken from that table; D and trimming were inferred from the DNA. The sample has more than 200,000 clones, more than 70% seen once. Assignment of participants to cohorts was predicated upon participant-reported clinical history. This receptor was taken from a man aged 30-40 years with acute COVID-19. Sequenced sample: PBMCs or T cells enriched from blood (not recorded which).

The CDR3 is CSVASGTRVNTEAFF. CDR3 coding DNA: TGCAGCGTCGCCTCTGGGACTCGGGTGAACACTGAAGCTTTCTTT. The J gene is TRBJ1-1, the V gene TRBV29-1, with a weak D call TRBD1 (5 bases). Germline V CDR1 and CDR2: SQVTM, ANQGSEA. This CDR3 is built from 15 residues. V was trimmed by 6 bases and J by 0 bases, leaving 17 bases between them. Supplemented by reference TRBV29-1 and TRBJ1-1, the full variable domain reads SAVISQKPSRDICQRGTSLTIQCQVDSQVTMMFWYRQQPGQSLTLIATANQGSEATYESGFVIDKFPISRPNLTFSTLTVSNMSPEDSSIYLCSVASGTRVNTEAFFGQGTRLTVV.